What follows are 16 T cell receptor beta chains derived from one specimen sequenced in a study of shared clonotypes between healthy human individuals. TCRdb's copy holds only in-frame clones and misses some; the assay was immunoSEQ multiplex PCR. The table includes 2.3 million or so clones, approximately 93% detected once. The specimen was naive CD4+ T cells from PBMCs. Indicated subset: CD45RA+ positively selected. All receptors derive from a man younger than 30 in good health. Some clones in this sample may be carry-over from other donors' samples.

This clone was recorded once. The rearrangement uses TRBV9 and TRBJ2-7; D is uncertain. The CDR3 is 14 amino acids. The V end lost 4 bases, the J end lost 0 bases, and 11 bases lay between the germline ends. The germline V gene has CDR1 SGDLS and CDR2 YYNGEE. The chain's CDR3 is CASSRAGTSYEQYF. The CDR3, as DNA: TGTGCCAGCAGCCGCGCAGGTACCTCCTACGAGCAGTACTTC.

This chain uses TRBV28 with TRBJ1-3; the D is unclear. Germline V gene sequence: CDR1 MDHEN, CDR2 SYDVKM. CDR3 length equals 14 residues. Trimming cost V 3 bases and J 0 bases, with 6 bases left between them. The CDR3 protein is CASSLISSGNTIYF. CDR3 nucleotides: TGTGCCAGCAGTTTGATTAGCTCTGGAAACACCATATATTTT.

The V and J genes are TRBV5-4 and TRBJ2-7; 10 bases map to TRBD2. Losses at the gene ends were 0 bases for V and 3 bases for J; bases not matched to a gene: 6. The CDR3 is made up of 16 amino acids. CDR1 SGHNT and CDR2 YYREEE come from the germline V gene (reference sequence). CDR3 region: CASSLGASGSFYEQYF. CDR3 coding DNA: TGTGCCAGCAGCTTGGGGGCTAGCGGGAGTTTCTACGAGCAGTACTTC.

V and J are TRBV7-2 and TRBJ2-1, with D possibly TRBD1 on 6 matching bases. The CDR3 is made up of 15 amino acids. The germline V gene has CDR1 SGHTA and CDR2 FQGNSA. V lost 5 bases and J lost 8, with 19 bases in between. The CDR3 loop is CASSQSRGPRYEQFF. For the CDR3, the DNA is TGTGCCAGCAGCCAGTCCAGGGGCCCACGATATGAGCAGTTCTTC.

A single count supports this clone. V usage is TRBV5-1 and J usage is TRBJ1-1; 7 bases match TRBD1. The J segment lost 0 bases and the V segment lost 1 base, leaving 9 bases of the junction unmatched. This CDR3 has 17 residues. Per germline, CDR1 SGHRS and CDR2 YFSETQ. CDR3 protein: CASSLTGTVNMNTEAFF. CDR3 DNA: TGCGCCAGCAGCTTGACCGGGACAGTGAACATGAACACTGAAGCTTTCTTT.

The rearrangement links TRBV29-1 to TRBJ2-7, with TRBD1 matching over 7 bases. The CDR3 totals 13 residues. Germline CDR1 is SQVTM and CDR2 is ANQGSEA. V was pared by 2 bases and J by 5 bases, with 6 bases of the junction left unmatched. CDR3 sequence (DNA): TGCAGCGTTGAACCACAGGGGATCCACGAGCAGTACTTC. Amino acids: CSVEPQGIHEQYF.

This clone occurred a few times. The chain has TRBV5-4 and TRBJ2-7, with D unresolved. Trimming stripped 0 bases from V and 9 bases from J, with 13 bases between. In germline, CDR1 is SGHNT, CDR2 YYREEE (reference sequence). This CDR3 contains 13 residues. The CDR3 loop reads CASSLDREGRQYF. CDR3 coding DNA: TGTGCCAGCAGCTTGGATAGGGAAGGGCGGCAGTACTTC.

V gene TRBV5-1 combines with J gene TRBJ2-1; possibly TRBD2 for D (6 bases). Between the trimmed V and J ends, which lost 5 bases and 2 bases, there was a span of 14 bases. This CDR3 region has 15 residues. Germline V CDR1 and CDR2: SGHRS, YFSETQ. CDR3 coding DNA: TGCGCCAGCAGAATCGGCGGGGAGACCTACAATGAGCAGTTCTTC. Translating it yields CASRIGGETYNEQFF.

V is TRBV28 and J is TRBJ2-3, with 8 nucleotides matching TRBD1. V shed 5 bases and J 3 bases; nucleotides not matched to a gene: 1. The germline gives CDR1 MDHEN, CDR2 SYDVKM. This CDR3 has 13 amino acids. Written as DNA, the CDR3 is TGTGCCAGCAGTGGGGACAGGACAGATACGCAGTATTTT. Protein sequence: CASSGDRTDTQYF.

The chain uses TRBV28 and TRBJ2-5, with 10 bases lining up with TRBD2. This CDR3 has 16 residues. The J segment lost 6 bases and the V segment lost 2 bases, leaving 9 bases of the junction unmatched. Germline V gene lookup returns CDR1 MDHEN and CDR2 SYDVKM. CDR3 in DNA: TGTGCCAGCAGTTTAGAGGGGGCTAGCGGGAGAAAGACCCAGTACTTC. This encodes CASSLEGASGRKTQYF.

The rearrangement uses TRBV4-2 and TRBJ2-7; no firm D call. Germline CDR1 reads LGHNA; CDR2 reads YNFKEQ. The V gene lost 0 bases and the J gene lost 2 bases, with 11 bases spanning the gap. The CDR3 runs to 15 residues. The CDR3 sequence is CASSQDVGLPYEQYF. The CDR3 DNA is TGTGCCAGCAGCCAAGATGTCGGCTTACCCTACGAGCAGTACTTC.

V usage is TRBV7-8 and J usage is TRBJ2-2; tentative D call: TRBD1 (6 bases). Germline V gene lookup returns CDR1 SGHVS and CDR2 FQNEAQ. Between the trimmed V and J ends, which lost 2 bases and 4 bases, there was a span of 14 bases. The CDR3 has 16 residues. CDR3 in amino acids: CASSLYRTVGTGELFF. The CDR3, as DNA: TGTGCCAGCAGCTTATATAGGACAGTGGGCACCGGGGAGCTGTTTTTT.

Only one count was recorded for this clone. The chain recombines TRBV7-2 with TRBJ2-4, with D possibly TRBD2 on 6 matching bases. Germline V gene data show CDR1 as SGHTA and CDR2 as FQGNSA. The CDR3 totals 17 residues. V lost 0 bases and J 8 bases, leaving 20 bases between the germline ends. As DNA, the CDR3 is TGTGCCAGCAGCTTAGCTTCGGGACTCCTCTCAAGCTACATTCAGTACTTC. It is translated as CASSLASGLLSSYIQYF. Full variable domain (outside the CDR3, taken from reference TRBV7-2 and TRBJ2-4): GAGVSQSPSNKVTEKGKDVELRCDPISGHTALYWYRQSLGQGLEFLIYFQGNSAPDKSGLPSDRFSAERTGGSVSTLTIQRTQQEDSAVYLCASSLASGLLSSYIQYFGAGTRLSVL.

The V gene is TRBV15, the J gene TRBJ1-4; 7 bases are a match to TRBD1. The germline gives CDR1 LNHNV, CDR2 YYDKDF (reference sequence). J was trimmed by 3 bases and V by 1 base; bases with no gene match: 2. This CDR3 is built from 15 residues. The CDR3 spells CATSRAGTANEKLFF. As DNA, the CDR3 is TGTGCCACCAGCAGAGCCGGGACAGCTAATGAAAAACTGTTTTTT.

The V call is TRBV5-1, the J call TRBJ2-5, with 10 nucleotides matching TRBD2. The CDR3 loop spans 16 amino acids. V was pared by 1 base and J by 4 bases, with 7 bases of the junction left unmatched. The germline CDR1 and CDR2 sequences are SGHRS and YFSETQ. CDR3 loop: CASSLSGRASGETQYF. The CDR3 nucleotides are TGCGCCAGCAGCTTGAGCGGGAGGGCCAGTGGAGAGACCCAGTACTTC.

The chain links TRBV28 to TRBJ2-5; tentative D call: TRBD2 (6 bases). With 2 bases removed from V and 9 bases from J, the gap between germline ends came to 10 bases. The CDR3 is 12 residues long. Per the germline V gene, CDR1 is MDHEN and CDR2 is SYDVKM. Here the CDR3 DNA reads TGTGCCAGCAGTTTACAGGGACTCGCCCAGTACTTC. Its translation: CASSLQGLAQYF.